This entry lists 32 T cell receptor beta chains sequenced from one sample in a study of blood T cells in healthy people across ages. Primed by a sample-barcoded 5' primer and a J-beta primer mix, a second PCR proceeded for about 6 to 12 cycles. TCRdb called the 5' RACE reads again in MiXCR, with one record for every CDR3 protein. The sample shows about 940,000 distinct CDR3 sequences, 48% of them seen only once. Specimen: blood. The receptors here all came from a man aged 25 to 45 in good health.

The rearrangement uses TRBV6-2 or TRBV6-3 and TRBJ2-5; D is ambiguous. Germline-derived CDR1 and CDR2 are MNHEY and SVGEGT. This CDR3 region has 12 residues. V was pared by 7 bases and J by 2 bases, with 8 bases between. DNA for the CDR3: TGTGCCAGCACCGACCCTCAAGAGACCCAGTACTTC. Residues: CASTDPQETQYF.

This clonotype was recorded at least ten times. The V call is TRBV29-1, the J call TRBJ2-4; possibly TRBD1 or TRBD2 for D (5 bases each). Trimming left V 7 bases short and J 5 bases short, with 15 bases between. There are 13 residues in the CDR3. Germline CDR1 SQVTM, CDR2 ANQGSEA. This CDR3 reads CSARTVGENIQYF. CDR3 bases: TGCAGCGCTCGGACGGTGGGGGAAAACATTCAGTACTTC.

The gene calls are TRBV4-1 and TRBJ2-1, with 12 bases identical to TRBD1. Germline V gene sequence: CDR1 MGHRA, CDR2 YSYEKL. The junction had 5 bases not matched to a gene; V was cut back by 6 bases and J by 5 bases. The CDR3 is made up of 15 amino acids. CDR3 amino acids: CASRPGTGGHNEQFF. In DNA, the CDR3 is TGCGCCAGCAGGCCCGGGACAGGGGGCCACAATGAGCAGTTCTTC.

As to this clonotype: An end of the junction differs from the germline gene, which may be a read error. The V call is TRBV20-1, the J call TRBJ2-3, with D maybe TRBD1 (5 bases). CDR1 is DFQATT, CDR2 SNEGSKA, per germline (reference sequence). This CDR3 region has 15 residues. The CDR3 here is CSASPAPGHTGTQYF. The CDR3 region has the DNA TGCAGTGCTAGTCCGGCACCCGGTCACACAGGTACGCAGTATTTT.

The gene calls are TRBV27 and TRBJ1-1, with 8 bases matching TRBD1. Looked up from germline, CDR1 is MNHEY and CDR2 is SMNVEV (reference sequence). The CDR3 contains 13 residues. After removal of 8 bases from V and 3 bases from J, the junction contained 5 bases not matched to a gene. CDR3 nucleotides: TGTGCCAGCGGACAGGGATTTCACACTGAAGCTTTCTTT. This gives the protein CASGQGFHTEAFF.

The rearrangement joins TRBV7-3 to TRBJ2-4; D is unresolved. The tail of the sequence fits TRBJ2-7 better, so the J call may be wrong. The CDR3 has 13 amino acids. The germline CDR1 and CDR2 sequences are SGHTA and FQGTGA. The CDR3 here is CASSPKGSYEQYF. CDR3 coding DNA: TGTGCCAGCAGCCCGAAGGGCTCCTACGAGCAGTACTTC.

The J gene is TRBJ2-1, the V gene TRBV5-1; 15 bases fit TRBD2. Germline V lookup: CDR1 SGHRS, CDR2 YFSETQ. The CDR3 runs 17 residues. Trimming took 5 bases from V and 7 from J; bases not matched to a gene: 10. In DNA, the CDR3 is TGCGCCAGCAGGAACCCGGGACTAGCGGGGGGAAGGAATGAGCAGTTCTTC. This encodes CASRNPGLAGGRNEQFF.

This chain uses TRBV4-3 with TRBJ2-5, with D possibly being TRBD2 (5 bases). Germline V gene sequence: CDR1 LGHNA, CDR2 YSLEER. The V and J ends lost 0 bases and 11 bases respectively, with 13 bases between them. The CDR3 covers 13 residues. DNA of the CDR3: TGCGCCAGCAGCCAAGAGGTAAGCGGCTGGCAGTACTTC. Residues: CASSQEVSGWQYF.

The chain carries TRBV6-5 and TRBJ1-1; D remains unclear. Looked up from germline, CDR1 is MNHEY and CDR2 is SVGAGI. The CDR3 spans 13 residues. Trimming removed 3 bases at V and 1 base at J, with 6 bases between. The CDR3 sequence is CASSYRQNTEAFF. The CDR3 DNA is TGTGCCAGCAGTTATCGGCAGAACACTGAAGCTTTCTTT.

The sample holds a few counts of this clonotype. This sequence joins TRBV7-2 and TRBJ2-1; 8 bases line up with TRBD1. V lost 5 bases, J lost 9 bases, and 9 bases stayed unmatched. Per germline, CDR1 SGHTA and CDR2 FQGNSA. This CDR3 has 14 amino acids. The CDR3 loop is CASSGGQVRIEQFF. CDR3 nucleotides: TGTGCCAGCAGCGGGGGACAGGTCCGGATTGAGCAGTTCTTC. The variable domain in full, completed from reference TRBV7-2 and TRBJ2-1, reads GAGVSQSPSNKVTEKGKDVELRCDPISGHTALYWYRQSLGQGLEFLIYFQGNSAPDKSGLPSDRFSAERTGGSVSTLTIQRTQQEDSAVYLCASSGGQVRIEQFFGPGTRLTVL.

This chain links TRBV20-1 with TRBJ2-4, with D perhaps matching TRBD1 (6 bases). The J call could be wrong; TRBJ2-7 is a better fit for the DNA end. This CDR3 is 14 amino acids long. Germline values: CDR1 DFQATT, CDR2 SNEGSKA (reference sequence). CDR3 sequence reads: CSAEDRLDRYEQYF. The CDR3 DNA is TGCAGTGCTGAAGACAGGCTGGACCGCTACGAGCAGTACTTC.

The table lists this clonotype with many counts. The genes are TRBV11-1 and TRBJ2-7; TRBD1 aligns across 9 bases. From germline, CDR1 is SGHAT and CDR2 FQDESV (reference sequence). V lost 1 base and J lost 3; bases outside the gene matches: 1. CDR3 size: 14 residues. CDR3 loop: CASSLDRGRYEQYF. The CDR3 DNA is TGTGCCAGCAGCTTAGACAGGGGGCGCTACGAGCAGTACTTC.

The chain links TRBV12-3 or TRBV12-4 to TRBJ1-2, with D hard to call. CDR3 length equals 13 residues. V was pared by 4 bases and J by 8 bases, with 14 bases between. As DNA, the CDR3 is TGTGCCAGCAGTTCCGGGATACGATGGGGCTACACCTTC. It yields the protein CASSSGIRWGYTF.

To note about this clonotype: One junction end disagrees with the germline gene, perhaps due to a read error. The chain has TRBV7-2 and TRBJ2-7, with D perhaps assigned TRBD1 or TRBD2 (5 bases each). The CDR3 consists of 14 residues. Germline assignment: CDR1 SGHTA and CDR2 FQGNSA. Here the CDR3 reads CVSSLGTVKYEQYF. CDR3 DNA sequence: TGTGTCAGCAGCTTAGGGACCGTAAAATACGAGCAGTACTTC.

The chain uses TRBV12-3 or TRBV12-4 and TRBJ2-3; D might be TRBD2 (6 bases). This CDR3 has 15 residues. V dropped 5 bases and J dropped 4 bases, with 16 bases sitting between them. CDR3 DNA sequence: TGTGCCAGCAGTCCACAACGGACTACCGCAGATACGCAGTATTTT. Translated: CASSPQRTTADTQYF.

The CDR3 spells CASSDIGTGGSPLHF. The CDR3 DNA reads as TGTGCCAGCAGTGACATAGGGACAGGGGGTTCACCCCTCCACTTT. This chain uses TRBV6-1 with TRBJ1-6; the match to TRBD1 covers 11 bases. Germline trimming cut 3 bases from V and 9 bases from J; bases unmatched to any gene: 4. Germline CDR1 reads MNHNS; CDR2 reads SASEGT. The CDR3 consists of 15 residues.

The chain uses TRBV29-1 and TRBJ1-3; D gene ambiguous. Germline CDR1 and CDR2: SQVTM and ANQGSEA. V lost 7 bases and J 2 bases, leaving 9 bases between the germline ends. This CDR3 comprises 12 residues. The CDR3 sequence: CSAESPGNTIYF. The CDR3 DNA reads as TGCAGCGCTGAGAGCCCTGGAAACACCATATATTTT.

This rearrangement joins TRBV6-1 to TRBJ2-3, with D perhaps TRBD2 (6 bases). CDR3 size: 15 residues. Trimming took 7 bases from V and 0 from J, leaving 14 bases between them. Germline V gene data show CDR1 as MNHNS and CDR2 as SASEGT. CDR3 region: CASTPPAGSTDTQYF. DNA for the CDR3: TGTGCCAGCACCCCCCCGGCGGGGAGCACAGATACGCAGTATTTT.

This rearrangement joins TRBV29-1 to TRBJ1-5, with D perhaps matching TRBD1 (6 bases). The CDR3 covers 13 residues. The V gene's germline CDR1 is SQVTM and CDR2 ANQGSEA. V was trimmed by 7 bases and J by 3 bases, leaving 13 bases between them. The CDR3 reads CSATQGNNQPQHF. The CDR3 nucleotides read TGCAGCGCGACCCAGGGGAACAATCAGCCCCAGCATTTT.

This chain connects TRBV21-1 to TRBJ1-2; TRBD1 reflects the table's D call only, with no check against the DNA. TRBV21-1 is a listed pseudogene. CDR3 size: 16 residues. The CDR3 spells CASSSPSLGAGYGYTF. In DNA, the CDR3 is TGTGCCAGCAGCAGCCCCTCGTTGGGCGCAGGCTATGGCTACACCTTC.

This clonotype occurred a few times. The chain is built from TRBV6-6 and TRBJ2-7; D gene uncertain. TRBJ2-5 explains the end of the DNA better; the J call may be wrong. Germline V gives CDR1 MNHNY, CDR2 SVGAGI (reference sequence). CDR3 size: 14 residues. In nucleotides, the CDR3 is TGTGCCAGCAGGCCCCGACCCCAGCCAGAGACCCAGTACTTC. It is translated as CASRPRPQPETQYF.

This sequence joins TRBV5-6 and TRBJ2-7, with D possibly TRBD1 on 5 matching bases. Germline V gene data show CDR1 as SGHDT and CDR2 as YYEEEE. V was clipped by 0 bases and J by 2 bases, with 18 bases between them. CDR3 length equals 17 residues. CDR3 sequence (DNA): TGTGCCAGCAGCTTGGAGGAAAGGGCAGGGTTTACCTACGAGCAGTACTTC. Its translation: CASSLEERAGFTYEQYF.

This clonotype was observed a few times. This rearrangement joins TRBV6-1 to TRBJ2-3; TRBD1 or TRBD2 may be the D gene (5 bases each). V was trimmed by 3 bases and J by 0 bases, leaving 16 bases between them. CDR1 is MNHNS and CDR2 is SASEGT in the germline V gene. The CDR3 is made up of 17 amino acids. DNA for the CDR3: TGTGCCAGCAGTGAGTGGGACCGAGTACCTAGCACAGATACGCAGTATTTT. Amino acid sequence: CASSEWDRVPSTDTQYF.

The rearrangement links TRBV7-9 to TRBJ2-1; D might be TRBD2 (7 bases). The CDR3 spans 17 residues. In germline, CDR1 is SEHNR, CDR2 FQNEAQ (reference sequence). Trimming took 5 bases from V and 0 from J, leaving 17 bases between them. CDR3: CASSQEGGGASYNEQFF. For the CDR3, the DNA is TGTGCCAGCAGCCAAGAAGGAGGGGGGGCCTCCTACAATGAGCAGTTCTTC.

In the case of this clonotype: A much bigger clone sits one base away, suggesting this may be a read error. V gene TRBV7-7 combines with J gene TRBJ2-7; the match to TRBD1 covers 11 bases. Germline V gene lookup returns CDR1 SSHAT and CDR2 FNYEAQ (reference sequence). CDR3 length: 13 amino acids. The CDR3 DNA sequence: TGTGCTAGCAGCTGCGGGACAGGGGGCGAGCAGTACTTC. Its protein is CASSCGTGGEQYF. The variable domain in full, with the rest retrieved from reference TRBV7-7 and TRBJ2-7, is GAGVSQSPRYKVTKRGQDVTLRCDPISSHATLYWYQQALGQGPEFLTYFNYEAQPDKSGLPSDRFSAERPEGSISTLTIQRTEQRDSAMYRCASSCGTGGEQYFGPGTRLTVT.

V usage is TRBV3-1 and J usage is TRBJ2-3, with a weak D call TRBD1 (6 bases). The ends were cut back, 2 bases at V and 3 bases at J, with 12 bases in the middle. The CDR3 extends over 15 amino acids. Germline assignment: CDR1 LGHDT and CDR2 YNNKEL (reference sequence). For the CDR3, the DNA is TGTGCCAGCAGCCAAAACAGGGTGCAGACAGATACGCAGTATTTT. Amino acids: CASSQNRVQTDTQYF.

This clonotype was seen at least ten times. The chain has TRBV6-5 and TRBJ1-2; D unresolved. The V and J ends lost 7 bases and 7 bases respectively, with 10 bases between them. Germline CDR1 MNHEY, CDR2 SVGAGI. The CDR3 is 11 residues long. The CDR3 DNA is TGTGCCAGCATGGACGTACGTGGCTACACCTTC. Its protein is CASMDVRGYTF.

The CDR3 sequence is CSAPTGTLGGYTF. The CDR3 bases are TGCAGTGCGCCCACCGGGACCCTCGGGGGCTACACCTTC. The V gene is TRBV20-1, the J gene TRBJ1-2; TRBD1 is a possible D gene (5 bases). This CDR3 contains 13 residues. The germline V gene encodes CDR1 DFQATT and CDR2 SNEGSKA (reference sequence). Trimming stripped 6 bases from V and 8 bases from J, with 19 bases between.

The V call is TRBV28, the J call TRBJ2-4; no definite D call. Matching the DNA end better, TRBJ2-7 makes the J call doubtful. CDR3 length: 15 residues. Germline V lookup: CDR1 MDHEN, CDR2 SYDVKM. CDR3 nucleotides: TGTGCCAGCAGTTTACCCCCGCCAGCTCGCTACGAGCAGTACTTC. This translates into CASSLPPPARYEQYF.

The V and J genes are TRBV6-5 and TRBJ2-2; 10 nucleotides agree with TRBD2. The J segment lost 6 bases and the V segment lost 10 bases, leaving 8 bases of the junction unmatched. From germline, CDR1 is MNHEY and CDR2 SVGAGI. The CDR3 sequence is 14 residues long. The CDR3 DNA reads TGTGCCACCAGCGGGGGGGCCGGTTCCGGGGAGCTGTTTTTT. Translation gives CATSGGAGSGELFF.

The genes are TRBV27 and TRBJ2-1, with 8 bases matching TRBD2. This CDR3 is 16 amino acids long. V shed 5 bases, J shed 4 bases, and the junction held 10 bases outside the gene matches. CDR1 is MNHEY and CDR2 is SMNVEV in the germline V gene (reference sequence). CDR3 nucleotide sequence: TGTGCCAGCAGTATACCTCGGGAGGGCCCATACAATGAGCAGTTCTTC. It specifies CASSIPREGPYNEQFF.

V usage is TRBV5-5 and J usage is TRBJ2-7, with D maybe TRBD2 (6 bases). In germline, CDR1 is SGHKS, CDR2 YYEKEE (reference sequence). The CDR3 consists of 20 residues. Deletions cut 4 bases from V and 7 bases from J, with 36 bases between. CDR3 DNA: TGTGCCAGCAGCCCCTCGGAGGGAGTTTCTACGCTAAGCTCCTACAATGAGCAGTACTTC. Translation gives CASSPSEGVSTLSSYNEQYF.